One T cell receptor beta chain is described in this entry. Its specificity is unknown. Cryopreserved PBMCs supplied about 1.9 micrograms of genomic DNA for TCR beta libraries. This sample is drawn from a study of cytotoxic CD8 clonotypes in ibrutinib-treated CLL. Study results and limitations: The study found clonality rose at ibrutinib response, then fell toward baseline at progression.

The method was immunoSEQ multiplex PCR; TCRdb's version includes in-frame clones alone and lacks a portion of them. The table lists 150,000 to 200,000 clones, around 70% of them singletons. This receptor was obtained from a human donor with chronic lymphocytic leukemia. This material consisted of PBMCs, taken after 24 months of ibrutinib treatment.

The CDR3 DNA follows: TGTGCCAGCAGTGGGCTAGCGGGAAAGTACGAGCAGTACTTC. Translation: CASSGLAGKYEQYF. This chain uses TRBV27 with TRBJ2-7, with 9 bases fitting TRBD2. Germline CDR1 reads MNHEY; CDR2 reads SMNVEV (reference sequence). The ends lost 5 bases at V and 4 bases at J; junction bases unmatched: 6. The CDR3 spans 14 residues.